This T cell receptor beta chain was documented in a study of ipilimumab plus nivolumab after autologous stem cell transplantation. Study-wide results and limits: TCR repertoire, Treg phenotype and gut microbiota reportedly support more study of this approach.

Patients got ipilimumab 1 mg/kg beginning 14 to 28 days post-transplant. Through week 26, nivolumab 3 mg/kg IV was given weeks 1, 4, 7, 10, then biweekly. Repertoires were generated with immunoSEQ multiplex PCR, while TCRdb's copy carries only in-frame clones and drops some. The sample records some 19,000 clones, 81% being singletons. Germline assignment: CDR1 SGHTA and CDR2 FQGNSA. This CDR3 region has 17 residues. Trimming pared 5 bases from V and 0 bases from J, leaving 14 bases between. With respect to this clone: What it recognizes is unknown.

The sequences come from PBMCs, collected in a trial of ipilimumab plus nivolumab as post-transplant consolidation. This sequence was found in a male donor with diffuse large B-cell lymphoma. The V gene is TRBV7-2, the J gene TRBJ1-6; D not resolved. The CDR3 loop is CASSPRADSSYNSPLHF. In DNA form, the CDR3 reads TGTGCCAGCAGCCCTCGCGCAGATAGCTCCTATAATTCACCCCTCCACTTT. Looking up the rest from reference TRBV7-2 and TRBJ1-6 gives the full variable domain: GAGVSQSPSNKVTEKGKDVELRCDPISGHTALYWYRQSLGQGLEFLIYFQGNSAPDKSGLPSDRFSAERTGGSVSTLTIQRTQQEDSAVYLCASSPRADSSYNSPLHFGNGTRLTVT.